A selection of T cell receptor beta chains follows, all from one sample in a study of control samples from healthy donors and cancer patients. Generated by immunoSEQ multiplex PCR, the TCRdb table keeps only in-frame clones and is missing some. The table shows fewer than 500,000 clones, with 75% to 95% occurring only once. The sequenced sample consisted of PBMCs. The receptor source for this set is a man in his forties with head and neck cancer. Both conserved end residues are part of each CDR3. Fields, in order: D gene, V gene, clone size, J gene, CDR3 DNA, CDR3 protein. A D gene is named only where the DNA matches it firmly. Only some rows state a clone size, as once, few, many or a class for expanded clones.

TRBD1	TRBV28	-	TRBJ1-1	TGTGCCAGCAGTCCCGGGACAGGGGAAGCTTTCTTT	CASSPGTGEAFF
-	TRBV27	-	TRBJ2-7	TGTGCCAGCGGCCCCTCCCGATACGAGCAGTACTTC	CASGPSRYEQYF
TRBD1	TRBV18	-	TRBJ1-1	TGTGCCAGCTCACCGGGGACAGGGGAAGCTTTCTTT	CASSPGTGEAFF
-	TRBV5-1	-	TRBJ2-1	TGCGCCAGCAGCCCTGGTGGTCGGGGGCTCAATGAGCAGTTCTTC	CASSPGGRGLNEQFF
TRBD1	TRBV19	-	TRBJ1-2	TGTGCCAGTATAGACAGGGGAAACTATGGCTACACCTTC	CASIDRGNYGYTF
TRBD2	TRBV10-2	-	TRBJ2-1	TGCGCCAGCAGTGAAGGAGGGTATCTAGCGGGGTGGGAGCAGTTCTTC	CASSEGGYLAGWEQFF
-	TRBV6-2/TRBV6-3	-	TRBJ2-4	TGTGCCAGCAGTTACGGGGGGACCAAAAACATTCAGTACTTC	CASSYGGTKNIQYF
-	TRBV27	-	TRBJ2-2	TGTGCCACCCCTGGGAGGGGGGGTACCGGGGAGCTGTTTTTT	CATPGRGGTGELFF
TRBD1	TRBV25-1	-	TRBJ1-2	TGTGCCAGCAGTTCGCCGGGACAGGGGGCGATTGGCTACACCTTC	CASSSPGQGAIGYTF
TRBD1	TRBV28	-	TRBJ1-5	TGTGCCAGCAGTCCACAGGGGGTCGATCAGCCCCAGCATTTT	CASSPQGVDQPQHF
-	TRBV6-5	-	TRBJ1-3	TGTGCCAGCAGTAATGGACGGTCCTCTGGAAACACCATATATTTT	CASSNGRSSGNTIYF
-	TRBV19	-	TRBJ2-1	TGTGCCAGTAGTATACCCCGGGAAAACAATGAGCAGTTCTTC	CASSIPRENNEQFF
-	TRBV19	-	TRBJ1-6	TGTGCCACCTCTCGGCGCGGGGATAATTCACCCCTCCACTTT	CATSRRGDNSPLHF
-	TRBV5-5	-	TRBJ1-6	TGTGCCAGCAGCTTGGGACCTCCCCGGCCGGGCTCACCCCTCCACTTT	CASSLGPPRPGSPLHF
TRBD1	TRBV13	-	TRBJ2-3	TGTGCCAGCAGCCCGGGACAGGTGAACACAGATACGCAGTATTTT	CASSPGQVNTDTQYF
-	TRBV4-1	-	TRBJ1-5	TGCGCCAGCAGCCAAGATACGGCGGGAATAAATCAGCCCCAGCATTTT	CASSQDTAGINQPQHF
-	TRBV5-4	once	TRBJ2-7	TGTGCCAGCAGCTTGGAACAGACCTACGAGCAGTACTTC	CASSLEQTYEQYF
TRBD1	TRBV24-1	-	TRBJ2-1	TGTGCCACCAGTGACTCCGGGACAGAATCCTACAATGAGCAGTTCTTC	CATSDSGTESYNEQFF
TRBD1	TRBV27	-	TRBJ2-7	TGTGCCAGCAGTTTCGGCGACAGGGGCTACGAGCAGTACTTC	CASSFGDRGYEQYF
TRBD1	TRBV10-1	-	TRBJ2-3	TGCGCCAGCAGTGACATTGGGACAGGGTCAACAGATACGCAGTATTTT	CASSDIGTGSTDTQYF
TRBD1	TRBV19	-	TRBJ1-1	TGTGCCAGTAGTATTGTTGGACAGGTGAACACTGAAGCTTTCTTT	CASSIVGQVNTEAFF